Each of the 21 T cell receptor beta chains below was sequenced from the same sample in a study of T cells in Graves' hyperthyroidism and ophthalmopathy (dated by TCRdb to between 2018 and 2021). Library generation was performed with multiplex PCR. The data were produced on an Illumina HiSeq 2000. TCR beta CDR3 regions were amplified from RNA transcripts. For the first round of RT-PCR on the TCR CDR3, the HTBI primer set was used together with the Qiagen OneStep RT-PCR kit. In TCRdb, the public reads were trimmed at Q25 with fastp and aligned with MiXCR, with productive beta chains retained. CDR3 protein duplicates are merged, each entry listing the most common genes and DNA. The sample contains under 750,000 distinct CDR3 sequences, approximately 18% of them found a single time. The top ten clones comprise about a sixth of the sample. Sequencing input: blood. All receptors come from a woman in her 50s with Graves' hyperthyroidism that later progressed to Graves' ophthalmopathy.

This clonotype was found a few times. The V and J genes are TRBV7-8 and TRBJ2-5; D is unresolved. The germline V gene has CDR1 SGHVS and CDR2 FQNEAQ. The CDR3 runs to 13 residues. V lost 5 bases and J lost 3, with 10 bases in between. The CDR3 DNA reads as TGTGCCAGCAGCAGGTTCTCGGAAGAGACCCAGTACTTC. Its translation is CASSRFSEETQYF.

The genes are TRBV12-3 or TRBV12-4 and TRBJ1-4; 9 bases align to TRBD1. Unmatched junction bases numbered 7, after V lost 6 bases and J lost 8 bases. There are 14 residues in the CDR3. The CDR3 DNA reads as TGTGCCAGCAGCTCGGGACAGGGTATGGAAAAACTGTTTTTT. Amino acid sequence: CASSSGQGMEKLFF.

The sample holds many counts of this clonotype. The chain couples TRBV7-6 to TRBJ2-2, with TRBD1 identical over 9 bases. This CDR3 comprises 17 residues. The V segment lost 3 bases and the J segment 3 bases; nucleotides outside the gene matches: 8. Germline CDR1 and CDR2: SGHVS and FNYEAQ. The CDR3 DNA follows: TGTGCCAGCAGCTTGCCACAGGGGGCCGGGGACACCGGGGAGCTGTTTTTT. Translation gives CASSLPQGAGDTGELFF.

This clonotype was detected a few times. V and J are TRBV6-1 and TRBJ2-5; no clear D gene. The CDR3 sequence is 11 residues long. Germline V gene sequence: CDR1 MNHNS, CDR2 SASEGT. V shed 7 bases and J shed 5 bases, with 8 bases lying between them. The CDR3 DNA sequence: TGTGCCAGCACCTGGGTGGAGACCCAGTACTTC. It translates to CASTWVETQYF.

This clonotype has a count of ten or more. The chain employs TRBV5-5 and TRBJ2-1; 13 positions agree with TRBD2. The V gene's germline CDR1 is SGHKS and CDR2 YYEKEE (reference sequence). CDR3 size: 15 residues. The J segment lost 9 bases and the V segment lost 0 bases, leaving 3 bases of the junction unmatched. Here the CDR3 reads CASSLVLAGGVEQFF. CDR3 nucleotide sequence: TGTGCCAGCAGCTTGGTACTAGCGGGGGGGGTTGAGCAGTTCTTC.

This clonotype has ten or more counts. The V gene is TRBV3-1, the J gene TRBJ2-4; no reliable D call. The CDR3 totals 15 residues. Between the trimmed V and J ends, which lost 0 bases and 0 bases, there was a span of 6 bases. CDR1 and CDR2 from the germline V gene are LGHDT and YNNKEL (reference sequence). The DNA for the CDR3 is TGTGCCAGCAGCCAAGAGCGGCTAGCCAAAAACATTCAGTACTTC. It codes for CASSQERLAKNIQYF. Complete variable domain (other parts from reference TRBV3-1 and TRBJ2-4): DTAVSQTPKYLVTQMGNDKSIKCEQNLGHDTMYWYKQDSKKFLKIMFSYNNKELIINETVPNRFSPKSPDKAHLNLHINSLELGDSAVYFCASSQERLAKNIQYFGAGTRLSVL.

This clonotype was seen at least ten times. The chain is built from TRBV7-6 and TRBJ2-5; D gene unclear. The ends were cut back, 5 bases at V and 0 bases at J, with 10 bases in the middle. The CDR3 is made up of 14 amino acids. Per the germline V gene, CDR1 is SGHVS and CDR2 is FNYEAQ. Here the CDR3 reads CASSHRAYQETQYF. CDR3 nucleotides: TGTGCCAGCAGCCACCGGGCGTACCAAGAGACCCAGTACTTC.

This clonotype showed up just once. The gene calls are TRBV28 and TRBJ2-5; D remains ambiguous. This CDR3 has 13 residues. Germline V CDR1 and CDR2: MDHEN, SYDVKM. The V end lost 5 bases, the J end lost 5 bases, and 12 bases lay between the germline ends. CDR3 DNA sequence: TGTGCCAGCAGTACCCCCTCTAGGGAGACCCAGTACTTC. Protein: CASSTPSRETQYF.

Remarks on this clonotype: Possible read error: a much larger clone is one base away. The chain links TRBV2 to TRBJ2-7, with no clear D. This CDR3 spans 14 amino acids. V lost 4 bases and J lost 1, with 11 bases in between. CDR1 and CDR2 from the germline V gene are SNHLY and FYNNEI. The CDR3 DNA sequence: TGTGCCAGCAGTGGCCTGCCCACATCCTACGAGCAGTACTTC. Translating it yields CASSGLPTSYEQYF.

This clonotype was seen at least ten times. The V and J genes are TRBV6-2 or TRBV6-3 and TRBJ1-5; D uncertain. The V end was cut by 6 bases, the J end by 11 bases, with 17 bases between. The CDR3 length is 13 residues. Germline V gene data show CDR1 as MNHEY and CDR2 as SVGEGT. The CDR3: CASSHAVRRTQHF. CDR3 coding DNA: TGTGCCAGCAGCCACGCGGTGAGGCGGACCCAGCATTTT.

This clonotype was found many times. This chain links TRBV11-2 with TRBJ2-7, with D possibly TRBD1 on 5 matching bases. With 4 bases removed from V and 5 bases from J, the gap between germline ends came to 15 bases. The germline CDR1 and CDR2 sequences are SGHAT and FQNNGV. The CDR3 contains 14 residues. The CDR3 loop is CASSSIDSTHEQYF. In DNA form, the CDR3 reads TGTGCCAGCAGCTCTATCGACAGTACCCACGAGCAGTACTTC.

This clonotype came up a few times. The chain uses TRBV5-1 and TRBJ2-7; D not certain. The CDR3 is 13 amino acids. V was trimmed by 4 bases and J by 5 bases, leaving 13 bases between them. CDR1 SGHRS and CDR2 YFSETQ come from the germline V gene. The CDR3 DNA is TGCGCCAGCAGCCGAGGTTGGGCGGACGAGCAGTACTTC. Translation gives CASSRGWADEQYF.

The CDR3 DNA reads TGTGCCAGCAACATAGGACAGGGGGTTAGCAATGAGCAGTTCTTC. Amino acid sequence: CASNIGQGVSNEQFF. This chain links TRBV19 with TRBJ2-1; 10 bases match TRBD1. CDR1 and CDR2 from the germline V gene are LNHDA and SQIVND (reference sequence). This CDR3 region has 15 residues. The V and J ends lost 9 bases and 6 bases, in that order; junction bases with no gene match: 11. Supplemented by reference TRBV19 and TRBJ2-1, the full variable domain reads DGGITQSPKYLFRKEGQNVTLSCEQNLNHDAMYWYRQDPGQGLRLIYYSQIVNDFQKGDIAEGYSVSREKKESFPLTVTSAQKNPTAFYLCASNIGQGVSNEQFFGPGTRLTVL.

This clonotype has at least ten counts. The DNA of the CDR3 is TGTGCCAGCAGCCGGACAGGGGGCGCAGATCAGCCCCAGCATTTT. As protein: CASSRTGGADQPQHF. The V gene is TRBV5-8, the J gene TRBJ1-5, with 11 bases fitting TRBD1. Germline loops: CDR1 SGHTS, CDR2 YDEGEE. After removal of 4 bases from V and 5 bases from J, the junction contained 5 bases not matched to a gene. CDR3 length: 15 residues.

This clonotype has a handful of counts. The chain links TRBV6-2 or TRBV6-3 to TRBJ2-4; the D gene is possibly TRBD1 (6 bases). The germline V gene has CDR1 MNHEY and CDR2 SVGEGT. Deletions cut 6 bases from V and 0 bases from J, with 12 bases between. CDR3 length: 15 residues. CDR3 DNA: TGTGCCAGCAGACGCGGACAGATAGCCAAAAACATTCAGTACTTC. Translation gives CASRRGQIAKNIQYF.

The chain employs TRBV6-1 and TRBJ2-1, with a weak D call TRBD1 (6 bases). Germline V CDR1 and CDR2: MNHNS, SASEGT. The CDR3 has 13 amino acids. The ends were cut back, 8 bases at V and 9 bases at J, with 17 bases in the middle. The CDR3 nucleotides are TGTGCCAGCGGGGACATAGTAGTGGGTGAGCAGTTCTTC. Protein product: CASGDIVVGEQFF.

This clonotype was counted ten times or more. The gene calls are TRBV7-8 and TRBJ1-1, with TRBD1 matching 8 bases. The CDR3 covers 14 residues. Germline-derived CDR1 and CDR2 are SGHVS and FQNEAQ. The V gene end was trimmed by 1 base and the J gene end by 4 bases; junction bases not matched to a gene: 2. Here the CDR3 reads CASSLGTGLTEAFF. CDR3 bases: TGTGCCAGCAGCTTAGGGACAGGGCTCACTGAAGCTTTCTTT.

The chain employs TRBV10-2 and TRBJ1-1; perhaps TRBD1 as D (5 bases). This CDR3 has 15 amino acids. Germline CDR1 is WSHSY and CDR2 is SAAADI. Trimming took 10 bases from V and 3 from J, leaving 21 bases between them. The CDR3 DNA reads TGCGCCACCCAACTCAGTCGGGACCTGGACACTGAAGCTTTCTTT. Translating it yields CATQLSRDLDTEAFF.

The CDR3 DNA reads TGTGCCAGTAGTACCCCCAGGACACCCGGGAACACTGAAGCTTTCTTT. This gives the protein CASSTPRTPGNTEAFF. The genes are TRBV19 and TRBJ1-1, with D possibly matching TRBD1 (5 bases). Germline loops: CDR1 LNHDA, CDR2 SQIVND (reference sequence). V lost 4 bases to trimming and J lost 1 base, with 16 bases between them. The CDR3 is made up of 16 amino acids.

This clonotype was seen more than once but under ten times. The rearrangement links TRBV20-1 to TRBJ2-5, with a weak D call TRBD2 (5 bases). Germline V lookup: CDR1 DFQATT, CDR2 SNEGSKA (reference sequence). The CDR3 has 15 residues. The V end lost 6 bases, the J end lost 2 bases, and 19 bases lay between the germline ends. The CDR3 here is CSAQKASSSQETQYF. The CDR3 DNA reads as TGCAGTGCCCAGAAGGCCTCTAGCTCACAAGAGACCCAGTACTTC.

This clonotype came up a few times. The V call is TRBV5-8, the J call TRBJ2-7, with D possibly matching TRBD1 (5 bases). With 9 bases removed from V and 0 bases from J, the gap between germline ends came to 16 bases. Germline V gene data show CDR1 as SGHTS and CDR2 as YDEGEE. The CDR3 consists of 14 residues. This chain's CDR3 is CATLWGRSSYEQYF. The CDR3 nucleotides are TGTGCCACCCTATGGGGCAGGAGCTCCTACGAGCAGTACTTC. Looking up the rest from reference TRBV5-8 and TRBJ2-7 gives the full variable domain: EAGVTQSPTHLIKTRGQQATLRCSPISGHTSVYWYQQALGLGLQFLLWYDEGEERNRGNFPPRFSGRQFPNYSSELNVNALELEDSALYLCATLWGRSSYEQYFGPGTRLTVT.